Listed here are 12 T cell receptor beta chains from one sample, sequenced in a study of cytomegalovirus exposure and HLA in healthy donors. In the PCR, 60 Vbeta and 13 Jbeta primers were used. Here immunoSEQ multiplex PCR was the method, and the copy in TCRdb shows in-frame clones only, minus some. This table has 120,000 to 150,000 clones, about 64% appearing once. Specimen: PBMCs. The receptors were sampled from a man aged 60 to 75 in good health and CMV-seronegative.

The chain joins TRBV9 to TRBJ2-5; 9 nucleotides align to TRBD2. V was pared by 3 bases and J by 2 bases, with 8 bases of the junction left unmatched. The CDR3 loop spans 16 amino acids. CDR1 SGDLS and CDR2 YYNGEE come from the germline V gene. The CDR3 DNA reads TGTGCCAGCAGCGGTGGGGCTAGCGGGATTCAAGAGACCCAGTACTTC. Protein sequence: CASSGGASGIQETQYF.

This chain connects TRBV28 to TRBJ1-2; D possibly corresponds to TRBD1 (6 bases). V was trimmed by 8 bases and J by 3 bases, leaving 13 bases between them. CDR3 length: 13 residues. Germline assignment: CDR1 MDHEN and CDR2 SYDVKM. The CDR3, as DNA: TGTGCCAGCCGAGGGGGGGTTCACTATGGCTACACCTTC. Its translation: CASRGGVHYGYTF.

The CDR3 bases are TGCGCCAGCAGCTTGGCCGGGGGAGGAGGCACCGGGGAGCTGTTTTTT. This encodes CASSLAGGGGTGELFF. This chain uses TRBV5-1 with TRBJ2-2, with TRBD2 as a possible D gene (6 bases). Per the germline V gene, CDR1 is SGHRS and CDR2 is YFSETQ. V gave up 0 bases and J gave up 4 bases, with 13 bases separating them. The CDR3 spans 16 residues.

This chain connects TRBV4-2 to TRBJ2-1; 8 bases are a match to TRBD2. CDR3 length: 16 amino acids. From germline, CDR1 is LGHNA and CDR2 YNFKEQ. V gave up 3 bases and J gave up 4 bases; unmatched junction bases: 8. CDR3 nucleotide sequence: TGTGCCAGCAGCCAGCCACTAGCGGTACTTTACAATGAGCAGTTCTTC. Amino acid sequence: CASSQPLAVLYNEQFF.

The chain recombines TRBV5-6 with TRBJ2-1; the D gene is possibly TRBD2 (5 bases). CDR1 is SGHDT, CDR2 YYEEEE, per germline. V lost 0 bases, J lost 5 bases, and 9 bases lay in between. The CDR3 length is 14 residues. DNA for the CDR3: TGTGCCAGCAGCTTGGTTTCTAGCAACAATGAGCAGTTCTTC. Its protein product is CASSLVSSNNEQFF.

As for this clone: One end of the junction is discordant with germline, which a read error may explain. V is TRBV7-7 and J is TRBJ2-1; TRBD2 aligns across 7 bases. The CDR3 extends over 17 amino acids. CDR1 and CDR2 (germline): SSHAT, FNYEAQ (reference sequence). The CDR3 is CASSLGAGTNLANEQFF. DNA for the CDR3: TGTGCTAGCAGCTTAGGGGCCGGGACTAACTTGGCGAATGAGCAGTTCTTC. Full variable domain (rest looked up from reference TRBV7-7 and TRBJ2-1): GAGVSQSPRYKVTKRGQDVTLRCDPISSHATLYWYQQALGQGPEFLTYFNYEAQPDKSGLPSDRFSAERPEGSISTLTIQRTEQRDSAMYRCASSLGAGTNLANEQFFGPGTRLTVL.

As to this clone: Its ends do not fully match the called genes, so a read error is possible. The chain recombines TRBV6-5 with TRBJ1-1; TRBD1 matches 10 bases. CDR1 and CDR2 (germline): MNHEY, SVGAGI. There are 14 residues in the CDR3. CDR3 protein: CASSLSTGGVSEYF. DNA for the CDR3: TGTGCCAGCAGCCTTTCGACAGGGGGCGTCTCGGAGTACTTT.

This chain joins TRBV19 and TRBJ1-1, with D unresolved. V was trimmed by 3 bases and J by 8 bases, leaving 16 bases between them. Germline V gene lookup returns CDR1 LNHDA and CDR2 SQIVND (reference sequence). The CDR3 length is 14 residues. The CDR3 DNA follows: TGTGCCAGTAGTATGTCCGTCAAAAACTACGAAGCTTTCTTT. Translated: CASSMSVKNYEAFF.

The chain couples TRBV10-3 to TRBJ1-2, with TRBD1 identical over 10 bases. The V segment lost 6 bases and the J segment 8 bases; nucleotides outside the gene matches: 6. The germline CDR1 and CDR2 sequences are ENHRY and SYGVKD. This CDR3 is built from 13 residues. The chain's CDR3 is CAIRYDRGLGYTF. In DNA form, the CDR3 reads TGTGCCATCAGATACGACAGGGGGCTAGGCTACACCTTC.

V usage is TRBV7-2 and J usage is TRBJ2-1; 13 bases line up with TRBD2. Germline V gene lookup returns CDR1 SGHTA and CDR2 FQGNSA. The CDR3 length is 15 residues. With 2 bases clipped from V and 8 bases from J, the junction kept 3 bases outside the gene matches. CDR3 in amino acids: CASSLRTSGSDEQFF. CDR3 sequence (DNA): TGTGCCAGCAGCTTACGGACTAGCGGGAGCGATGAGCAGTTCTTC.

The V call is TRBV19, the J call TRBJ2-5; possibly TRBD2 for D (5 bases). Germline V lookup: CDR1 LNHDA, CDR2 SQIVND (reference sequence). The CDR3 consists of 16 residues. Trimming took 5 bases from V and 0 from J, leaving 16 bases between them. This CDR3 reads CASSLRLTLHQETQYF. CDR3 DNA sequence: TGTGCCAGTAGTTTGAGACTAACCTTGCACCAAGAGACCCAGTACTTC.

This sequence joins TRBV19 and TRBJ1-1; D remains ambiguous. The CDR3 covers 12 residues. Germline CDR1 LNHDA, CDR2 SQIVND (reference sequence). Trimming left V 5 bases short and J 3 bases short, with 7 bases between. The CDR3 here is CASSQRYTEAFF. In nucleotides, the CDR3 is TGTGCCAGTAGTCAGAGGTACACTGAAGCTTTCTTT.